Included here is one T cell receptor beta chain sequence, with context. The sample is drawn from a study of blood T cell repertoires in COVID-19. The germline CDR1 and CDR2 sequences are SGHTS and YDEGEE. The CDR3 is made up of 15 amino acids. V lost 1 base to trimming and J lost 4 bases; unmatched junction nucleotides: 4. Profiling relied on immunoSEQ multiplex PCR, and the TCRdb table lists in-frame clones only, not all of them. Of about 82,000 clones listed, roughly four fifths are singletons. Specimen: peripheral blood. The V gene is TRBV5-8, the J gene TRBJ2-2, with TRBD1 matching over 7 bases. The sequence derives from a man in his forties or fifties with active or convalescent COVID-19. CDR3 in amino acids: CASSLYWDSTGELFF. The DNA of the CDR3 is TGTGCCAGCAGCTTGTATTGGGACAGCACCGGGGAGCTGTTTTTT.